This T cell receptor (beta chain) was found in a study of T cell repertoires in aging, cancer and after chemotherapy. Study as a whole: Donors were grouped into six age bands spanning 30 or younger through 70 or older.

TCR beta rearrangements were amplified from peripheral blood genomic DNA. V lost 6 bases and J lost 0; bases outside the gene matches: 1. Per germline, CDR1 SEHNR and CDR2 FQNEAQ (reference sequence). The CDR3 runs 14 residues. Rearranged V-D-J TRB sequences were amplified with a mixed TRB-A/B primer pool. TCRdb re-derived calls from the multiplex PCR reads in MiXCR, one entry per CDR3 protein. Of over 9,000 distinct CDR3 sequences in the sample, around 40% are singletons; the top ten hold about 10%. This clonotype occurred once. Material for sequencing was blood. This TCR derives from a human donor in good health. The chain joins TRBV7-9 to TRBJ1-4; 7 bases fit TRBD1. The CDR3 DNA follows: TGTGCCAGCAGTGGACAGGCAACTAATGAAAAACTGTTTTTT. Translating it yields CASSGQATNEKLFF.